These 27 T cell receptor beta chains share one sample of origin, sequenced in a study of blood T cell repertoires in COVID-19. Data came from immunoSEQ multiplex PCR; TCRdb stores just in-frame clones and leaves some out. The sample lists 200,000 to 300,000 clones; over 70% were seen once. Sample: peripheral blood. These TCRs come from a woman older than 75 with acute or convalescent COVID-19.

The CDR3 bases are TGTGCCAGCAGATGGTCGGGGGGGCAAGAGACCCAGTACTTC. Protein product: CASRWSGGQETQYF. This sequence joins TRBV2 and TRBJ2-5; 8 nucleotides align to TRBD2. Germline trimming cut 6 bases from V and 2 bases from J; bases unmatched to any gene: 5. The length of the CDR3 is 14 residues. Germline CDR1 and CDR2: SNHLY and FYNNEI. Together with reference TRBV2 and TRBJ2-5, the CDR3 gives the full variable domain: EPEVTQTPSHQVTQMGQEVILRCVPISNHLYFYWYRQILGQKVEFLVSFYNNEISEKSEIFDDQFSVERPDGSNFTLKIRSTKLEDSAMYFCASRWSGGQETQYFGPGTRLLVL.

The CDR3 protein is CASSPPTRQAPRGTQYF. CDR3 bases: TGTGCCAGCAGTCCACCAACGAGACAGGCCCCGAGGGGGACCCAGTACTTC. This chain uses TRBV28 with TRBJ2-5; tentatively, D is TRBD1 (6 bases). Trimming removed 5 bases from V and 7 bases from J, with 26 bases in between. Germline lookup yields CDR1 MDHEN and CDR2 SYDVKM. This CDR3 region has 17 residues.

This clone came up once. The chain has TRBV3-1 (or the pseudogene TRBV3-2) and TRBJ1-2, with D unclear. This CDR3 comprises 12 residues. Between the trimmed V and J ends, which lost 4 bases and 8 bases, there was a span of 11 bases. From germline, CDR1 is LGHDT and CDR2 YNNKEL (reference sequence). The CDR3 coding sequence is TGTGCCAGCAGCCCCGATGGAGGGGGCTACACCTTC. Protein sequence: CASSPDGGGYTF.

The chain has TRBV5-1 and TRBJ1-4, with D possibly being TRBD1 (5 bases). Germline CDR1 is SGHRS and CDR2 is YFSETQ. The germline V and J ends were trimmed by 0 bases and 8 bases, with 14 bases remaining between them. The CDR3 spans 15 residues. The CDR3 sequence: CASSLVGGEREKLFF. The CDR3 DNA sequence: TGCGCCAGCAGCTTGGTGGGGGGAGAACGGGAAAAACTGTTTTTT.

The table lists this clone with a few counts. The chain couples TRBV19 to TRBJ1-2; 8 nucleotides align to TRBD1. J gave up 4 bases and V 3 bases, and 1 base lay outside the gene matches. Germline loops: CDR1 LNHDA, CDR2 SQIVND (reference sequence). This CDR3 has 13 residues. The CDR3 sequence is CASSMGQAYGYTF. The DNA of the CDR3 is TGTGCCAGTAGTATGGGACAGGCCTATGGCTACACCTTC.

This clone occurred a few times. In DNA, the CDR3 is TGTGCCAGCTCACCTGAGGGGAACACTGAAGCTTTCTTT. It translates to CASSPEGNTEAFF. The chain is built from TRBV18 and TRBJ1-1; the D is unclear. Trimming stripped 3 bases from V and 1 base from J, with 6 bases between. The CDR3 covers 13 residues. Germline CDR1 and CDR2: KGHSH and LQKENI.

This chain links TRBV20-1 with TRBJ2-3; a possible D gene is TRBD2 (6 bases). The V end was cut by 3 bases, the J end by 2 bases, with 12 bases between. Germline V gene lookup returns CDR1 DFQATT and CDR2 SNEGSKA (reference sequence). This CDR3 has 14 amino acids. This chain's CDR3 is CSASWDFLTDTQYF. In nucleotides, the CDR3 is TGCAGTGCTAGTTGGGACTTCCTCACAGATACGCAGTATTTT.

The V gene is TRBV30, the J gene TRBJ2-1; the match to TRBD2 covers 11 bases. The V and J ends lost 3 bases and 7 bases, in that order; junction bases with no gene match: 8. The CDR3 length is 15 residues. Germline V lookup: CDR1 GTSNPN, CDR2 SVGIG (reference sequence). CDR3: CAWSLRLAGRNEQFF. DNA for the CDR3: TGTGCCTGGAGCTTAAGACTAGCGGGAAGGAATGAGCAGTTCTTC.

V is TRBV28 and J is TRBJ2-5; no clear D. V lost 3 bases to trimming and J lost 9 bases, with 17 bases between them. Germline V gene sequence: CDR1 MDHEN, CDR2 SYDVKM. The CDR3 sequence is 14 residues long. The CDR3 loop is CASSFARNTRPQYF. In DNA, the CDR3 is TGTGCCAGCAGTTTCGCACGAAACACCCGCCCCCAGTACTTC.

The chain links TRBV7-2 to TRBJ2-5, with 8 bases matching TRBD1. The V and J ends lost 5 bases and 1 base, in that order; junction bases with no gene match: 9. CDR3 length equals 16 residues. Germline V lookup: CDR1 SGHTA, CDR2 FQGNSA. The CDR3 bases are TGTGCCAGCAGCATCGCCGGGACAGGCATCCAAGAGACCCAGTACTTC. Protein product: CASSIAGTGIQETQYF.

About this clone: This sample includes further DNA sequences coding for the same CDR3. The CDR3 nucleotides read TGTGCCAGCTCACCCGGGACAGGGAATTCACCCCTCCACTTT. Translation: CASSPGTGNSPLHF. The J gene is TRBJ1-6, the V gene TRBV18; 9 bases line up with TRBD1. J gave up 7 bases and V 3 bases, and 1 base lay outside the gene matches. In germline, CDR1 is KGHSH, CDR2 LQKENI. The CDR3 spans 14 residues.

This chain connects TRBV28 to TRBJ2-2; 7 bases agree with TRBD2. In germline, CDR1 is MDHEN, CDR2 SYDVKM. The CDR3 sequence is 15 residues long. Trimming cost V 6 bases and J 0 bases; bases outside gene matches: 4. CDR3 sequence (DNA): TGTGCCAGCAGGACGGCGGGGGCGAACACCGGGGAGCTGTTTTTT. Amino acids: CASRTAGANTGELFF.

The chain recombines TRBV5-1 with TRBJ2-1; 11 nucleotides align to TRBD2. The V gene end was trimmed by 1 base and the J gene end by 4 bases; junction bases not matched to a gene: 4. The germline V gene encodes CDR1 SGHRS and CDR2 YFSETQ. The CDR3 covers 16 residues. The CDR3 spells CASSLTGTSGYNEQFF. The CDR3 DNA is TGCGCCAGCAGCTTGACCGGGACTAGCGGATACAATGAGCAGTTCTTC.

The chain carries TRBV11-3 and TRBJ2-2; TRBD1 is a possible D gene (6 bases). Germline V gene sequence: CDR1 SGHNT, CDR2 YENEEA. V was clipped by 0 bases and J by 4 bases, with 9 bases between them. The CDR3 length is 15 residues. The CDR3 loop is CASSLEGTITGELFF. For the CDR3, the DNA is TGTGCCAGCAGCTTAGAGGGGACAATCACCGGGGAGCTGTTTTTT.

This clone was counted only a few times. V and J are TRBV24-1 and TRBJ2-2, with TRBD1 identical over 8 bases. J was trimmed by 3 bases and V by 9 bases; bases with no gene match: 11. Germline V CDR1 and CDR2: KGHDR, SFDVKD. The CDR3 covers 16 residues. DNA for the CDR3: TGTGCCACCGTTAAAGCCGGGACAGGAGACACCGGGGAGCTGTTTTTT. Translating gives CATVKAGTGDTGELFF.

The chain joins TRBV7-9 to TRBJ2-2; TRBD2 agrees at 8 bases. J lost 3 bases, V lost 3 bases, and 6 bases had no gene match. Germline assignment: CDR1 SEHNR and CDR2 FQNEAQ (reference sequence). The CDR3 length is 16 residues. CDR3: CASSFWRTSHTGELFF. CDR3 coding DNA: TGTGCCAGCAGCTTCTGGAGGACTAGCCACACCGGGGAGCTGTTTTTT.

The chain employs TRBV19 and TRBJ1-2; perhaps TRBD1 as D (6 bases). This CDR3 has 14 residues. CDR1 and CDR2 from the germline V gene are LNHDA and SQIVND (reference sequence). Trimming stripped 5 bases from V and 4 bases from J, with 14 bases between. CDR3 region: CASSLNRDGYGYTF. CDR3 nucleotide sequence: TGTGCCAGTAGTCTCAACAGGGATGGCTATGGCTACACCTTC.

The chain is built from TRBV5-4 and TRBJ1-2; 9 nucleotides align to TRBD1. Germline-derived CDR1 and CDR2 are SGHNT and YYREEE (reference sequence). The V gene end was trimmed by 4 bases and the J gene end by 4 bases; junction bases not matched to a gene: 8. The CDR3 runs 15 residues. This chain's CDR3 is CASSPQGTGSYGYTF. CDR3 DNA sequence: TGTGCCAGCAGCCCTCAGGGGACAGGGAGCTATGGCTACACCTTC.

The CDR3: CASSQADGQGGFF. The CDR3 coding sequence is TGTGCCAGCAGCCAAGCAGACGGACAGGGAGGGTTCTTC. The chain carries TRBV14 and TRBJ2-1; TRBD1 matches at 8 bases. After removal of 1 base from V and 15 bases from J, the junction contained 8 bases not matched to a gene. Germline V gene data show CDR1 as SGHDN and CDR2 as FVKESK. CDR3 length: 13 amino acids.

The V and J genes are TRBV5-4 and TRBJ1-5; 9 bases are a match to TRBD1. Looked up from germline, CDR1 is SGHNT and CDR2 is YYREEE (reference sequence). This CDR3 is built from 15 residues. The ends lost 0 bases at V and 3 bases at J; junction bases unmatched: 1. CDR3 sequence: CASSLGTGDNQPQHF. The CDR3 DNA is TGTGCCAGCAGCTTGGGGACAGGGGACAATCAGCCCCAGCATTTT. Variable domain in full (rest from reference TRBV5-4 and TRBJ1-5): ETGVTQSPTHLIKTRGQQVTLRCSSQSGHNTVSWYQQALGQGPQFIFQYYREEENGRGNFPPRFSGLQFPNYSSELNVNALELDDSALYLCASSLGTGDNQPQHFGDGTRLSIL.

The gene calls are TRBV14 and TRBJ1-1; D is unresolved. V lost 4 bases, J lost 2 bases, and 11 bases lay in between. CDR1 SGHDN and CDR2 FVKESK come from the germline V gene. CDR3 length equals 14 residues. The chain's CDR3 is CASSLLSRNTEAFF. The CDR3 DNA follows: TGTGCCAGCAGCCTCCTTAGTCGAAACACTGAAGCTTTCTTT.

The chain is built from TRBV2 and TRBJ1-1; 10 nucleotides align to TRBD1. CDR1 SNHLY and CDR2 FYNNEI come from the germline V gene. V lost 6 bases to trimming and J lost 5 bases; unmatched junction nucleotides: 9. This CDR3 is built from 15 residues. The CDR3 DNA reads TGTGCCAGCAGGGTGACAGGGGGCACGGGGACTGAAGCTTTCTTT. It yields the protein CASRVTGGTGTEAFF.

V and J are TRBV6-1 and TRBJ1-1; weak D call: TRBD1 (5 bases). Germline V gene lookup returns CDR1 MNHNS and CDR2 SASEGT. This CDR3 contains 14 residues. Trimming cost V 2 bases and J 1 base, with 8 bases left between them. The CDR3 DNA sequence: TGTGCCAGCAGTGAACAGGGTCAGAACACTGAAGCTTTCTTT. Translation gives CASSEQGQNTEAFF.

The chain uses TRBV10-3 and TRBJ2-5; TRBD1 matches at 8 bases. With V trimmed by 6 bases and J by 1 base, 13 bases remained unmatched. CDR3 length equals 17 residues. Per the germline V gene, CDR1 is ENHRY and CDR2 is SYGVKD. The CDR3 nucleotides are TGTGCCATCAGGCCTGGGACAGGCGAAACCTCCCAAGAGACCCAGTACTTC. This encodes CAIRPGTGETSQETQYF.

The rearrangement uses TRBV9 and TRBJ2-5, with 9 bases matching TRBD2. CDR1 is SGDLS and CDR2 is YYNGEE in the germline V gene. This CDR3 spans 17 amino acids. Trimming took 0 bases from V and 4 from J; bases not matched to a gene: 10. The DNA for the CDR3 is TGTGCCAGCAGCGTAGGGGGTAGCGGGAGAATAGGAGAGACCCAGTACTTC. Amino acids: CASSVGGSGRIGETQYF. Full variable domain (outside the CDR3, taken from reference TRBV9 and TRBJ2-5): DSGVTQTPKHLITATGQRVTLRCSPRSGDLSVYWYQQSLDQGLQFLIQYYNGEERAKGNILERFSAQQFPDLHSELNLSSLELGDSALYFCASSVGGSGRIGETQYFGPGTRLLVL.

The genes are TRBV5-1 and TRBJ1-6, with 9 bases aligning to TRBD1. The germline V gene encodes CDR1 SGHRS and CDR2 YFSETQ. J was trimmed by 8 bases and V by 0 bases; bases with no gene match: 9. The CDR3 covers 17 residues. CDR3 protein: CASSLDVGTGSYSPLHF. The CDR3 DNA is TGCGCCAGCAGCTTGGACGTCGGGACAGGGTCGTATTCACCCCTCCACTTT.

This clone occurred a few times. The rearrangement joins TRBV3-1 (or the pseudogene TRBV3-2) to TRBJ2-1, with TRBD2 identical over 8 bases. Looked up from germline, CDR1 is LGHDT and CDR2 is YNNKEL (reference sequence). The CDR3 contains 17 residues. The V gene end was trimmed by 1 base and the J gene end by 0 bases; junction bases not matched to a gene: 5. The CDR3: CASSQGPLAGSYNEQFF. For the CDR3, the DNA is TGTGCCAGCAGCCAAGGCCCCCTAGCGGGCTCCTACAATGAGCAGTTCTTC.